This TCR beta chain derives from a study of blood T cell repertoires in COVID-19. In the study overall: Samples representing acute and convalescent COVID-19 were sourced from the United States, Italy and Spain.

Using immunoSEQ multiplex PCR, the repertoire was profiled, and TCRdb retains in-frame clones only, with some absent. The repertoire holds approximately 90,000 clones, with around 85% as singletons. The germline CDR1 and CDR2 sequences are MNHEY and SVGAGI. The length of the CDR3 is 15 residues. V dropped 5 bases and J dropped 0 bases, with 10 bases sitting between them. The sequence derives from a human donor in a cohort sampled during active COVID-19. The chain is built from TRBV6-5 and TRBJ2-2; D is undetermined. Sequenced: peripheral blood. The CDR3 loop reads CASSIRNTNTGELFF. The CDR3, as DNA: TGTGCCAGCAGTATCAGAAATACGAACACCGGGGAGCTGTTTTTT.